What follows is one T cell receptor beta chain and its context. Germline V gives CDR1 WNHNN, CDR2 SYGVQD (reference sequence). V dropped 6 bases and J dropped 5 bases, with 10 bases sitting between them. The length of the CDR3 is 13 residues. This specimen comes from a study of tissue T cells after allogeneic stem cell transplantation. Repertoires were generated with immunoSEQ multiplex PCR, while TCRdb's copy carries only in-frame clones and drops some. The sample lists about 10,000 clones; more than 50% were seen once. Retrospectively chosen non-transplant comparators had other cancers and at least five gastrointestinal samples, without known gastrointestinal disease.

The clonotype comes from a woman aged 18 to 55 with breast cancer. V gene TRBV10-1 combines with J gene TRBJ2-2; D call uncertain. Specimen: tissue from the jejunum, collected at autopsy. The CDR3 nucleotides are TGCGCCAGCAGCGCGTCTGGGACCGGGGAGCTGTTTTTT. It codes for CASSASGTGELFF.